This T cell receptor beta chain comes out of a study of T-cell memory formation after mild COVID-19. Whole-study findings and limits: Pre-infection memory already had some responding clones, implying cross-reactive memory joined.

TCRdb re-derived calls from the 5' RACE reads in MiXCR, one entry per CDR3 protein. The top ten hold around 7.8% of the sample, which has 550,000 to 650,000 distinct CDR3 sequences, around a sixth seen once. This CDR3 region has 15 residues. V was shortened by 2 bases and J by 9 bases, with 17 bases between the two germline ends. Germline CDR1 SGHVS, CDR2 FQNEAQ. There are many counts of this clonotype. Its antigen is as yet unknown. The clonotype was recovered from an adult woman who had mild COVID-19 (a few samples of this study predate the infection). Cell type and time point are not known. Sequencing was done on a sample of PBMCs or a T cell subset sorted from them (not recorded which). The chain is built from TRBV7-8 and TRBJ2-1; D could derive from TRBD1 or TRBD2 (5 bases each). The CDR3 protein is CASSLRGDTMGEQFF. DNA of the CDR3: TGTGCCAGCAGCTTAAGAGGGGATACCATGGGTGAGCAGTTCTTC.